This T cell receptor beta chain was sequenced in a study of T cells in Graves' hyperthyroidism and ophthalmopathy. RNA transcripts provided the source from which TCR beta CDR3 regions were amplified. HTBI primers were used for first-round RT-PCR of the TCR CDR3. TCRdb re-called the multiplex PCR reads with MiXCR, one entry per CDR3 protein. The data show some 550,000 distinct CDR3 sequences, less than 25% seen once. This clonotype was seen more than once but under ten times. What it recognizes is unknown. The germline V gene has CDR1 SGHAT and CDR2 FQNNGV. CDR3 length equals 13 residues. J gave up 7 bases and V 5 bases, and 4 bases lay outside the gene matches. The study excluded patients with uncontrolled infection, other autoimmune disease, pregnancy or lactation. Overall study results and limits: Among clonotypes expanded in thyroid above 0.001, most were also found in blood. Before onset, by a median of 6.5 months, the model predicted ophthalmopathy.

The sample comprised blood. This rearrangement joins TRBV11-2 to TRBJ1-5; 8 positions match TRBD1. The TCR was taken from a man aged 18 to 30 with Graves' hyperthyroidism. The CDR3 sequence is CASSHAGGQPQHF. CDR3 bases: TGTGCCAGCAGCCACGCAGGGGGCCAGCCCCAGCATTTT.